Each of the 25 T cell receptor beta chains below was sequenced from the same sample in a study of blood T cell repertoires in COVID-19. The assay was immunoSEQ multiplex PCR, and TCRdb's table has in-frame clones only and misses some. The sample shows some 130,000 clones, around three quarters of them seen only once. The source material was peripheral blood. The source is a human donor in a cohort sampled during active COVID-19.

This clone has more than one count but fewer than ten. This CDR3 reads CASSYRGSKNIQYF. The CDR3 DNA reads TGTGCCAGTAGTTACAGGGGGAGCAAAAACATTCAGTACTTC. The chain couples TRBV19 to TRBJ2-4; 8 nucleotides match TRBD1. Germline CDR1 and CDR2: LNHDA and SQIVND (reference sequence). This CDR3 contains 14 residues. V gave up 5 bases and J gave up 3 bases; unmatched junction bases: 3.

The gene calls are TRBV3-1 (or the pseudogene TRBV3-2) and TRBJ2-5; 9 bases agree with TRBD2. CDR1 LGHDT and CDR2 YNNKEL come from the germline V gene (reference sequence). Losses at the gene ends were 4 bases for V and 2 bases for J; bases not matched to a gene: 8. The CDR3 is 16 residues long. The CDR3 loop reads CASSPRGGGAQETQYF. The CDR3 coding sequence is TGTGCCAGCAGCCCCCGGGGCGGGGGGGCTCAAGAGACCCAGTACTTC.

V and J are TRBV19 and TRBJ1-5; 9 bases are a match to TRBD1. The CDR3 runs 14 residues. Germline V gene sequence: CDR1 LNHDA, CDR2 SQIVND (reference sequence). The junction had 4 bases not matched to a gene; V was cut back by 2 bases and J by 8 bases. The CDR3 here is CASSISTGGKPQHF. The CDR3 DNA reads as TGTGCCAGTAGTATATCGACAGGGGGAAAGCCCCAGCATTTT.

The chain recombines TRBV19 with TRBJ2-1; 10 bases are shared with TRBD2. The germline CDR1 and CDR2 sequences are LNHDA and SQIVND (reference sequence). CDR3 length: 15 amino acids. J gave up 9 bases and V 3 bases, and 8 bases lay outside the gene matches. CDR3 DNA: TGTGCCAGTAGTATCGCCAGCGGGGGGGCCCCTGAGCAGTTCTTC. It is translated as CASSIASGGAPEQFF. The variable domain in full, completed from reference TRBV19 and TRBJ2-1, reads DGGITQSPKYLFRKEGQNVTLSCEQNLNHDAMYWYRQDPGQGLRLIYYSQIVNDFQKGDIAEGYSVSREKKESFPLTVTSAQKNPTAFYLCASSIASGGAPEQFFGPGTRLTVL.

CDR3 residues: CASSEARRGGISREQFF. DNA for the CDR3: TGTGCCAGCAGTGAAGCGCGGCGCGGGGGTATTTCGCGGGAGCAGTTCTTC. The rearrangement joins TRBV2 to TRBJ2-1; 7 bases fit TRBD2. The CDR3 extends over 17 amino acids. V was pared by 0 bases and J by 10 bases, with 15 bases of the junction left unmatched. The germline gives CDR1 SNHLY, CDR2 FYNNEI.

The rearrangement links TRBV19 to TRBJ1-6, with 9 nucleotides matching TRBD1. The germline CDR1 and CDR2 sequences are LNHDA and SQIVND (reference sequence). This CDR3 spans 20 amino acids. V dropped 5 bases and J dropped 7; count of bases not matched to a gene: 21. The CDR3 DNA reads as TGTGCCAGTAGTCCGTTTCGGGACAGGGAGTCGTTGGGGGGAAATTCACCCCTCCACTTT. Its protein product is CASSPFRDRESLGGNSPLHF.

The CDR3, as DNA: TGTGCCAGCAGCCCCCTGGGGGCAGCCTACGAGCAGTACTTC. Protein product: CASSPLGAAYEQYF. V gene TRBV5-4 combines with J gene TRBJ2-7, with a possible D match to TRBD1 (6 bases). Trimming cost V 4 bases and J 2 bases, with 13 bases left between them. Germline V lookup: CDR1 SGHNT, CDR2 YYREEE (reference sequence). The CDR3 has 14 residues.

The V call is TRBV19, the J call TRBJ2-5, with no clear D. This CDR3 comprises 14 residues. Trimming stripped 3 bases from V and 5 bases from J, with 13 bases between. Germline-derived CDR1 and CDR2 are LNHDA and SQIVND (reference sequence). The chain's CDR3 is CASSMSGRMETQYF. The CDR3 DNA is TGTGCCAGTAGTATGTCTGGCAGGATGGAGACCCAGTACTTC.

The genes are TRBV5-1 and TRBJ2-3, with 8 bases aligning to TRBD2. The V segment lost 0 bases and the J segment 2 bases; nucleotides outside the gene matches: 5. The CDR3 is made up of 16 amino acids. Germline V gene sequence: CDR1 SGHRS, CDR2 YFSETQ. The CDR3 DNA follows: TGCGCCAGCAGCTTGGAAGGCGGGGGGCTCACAGATACGCAGTATTTT. Amino acids: CASSLEGGGLTDTQYF.

This chain links TRBV5-4 with TRBJ2-7, with D possibly being TRBD2 (6 bases). Germline V gives CDR1 SGHNT, CDR2 YYREEE (reference sequence). V lost 1 base, J lost 0 bases, and 14 bases lay in between. The CDR3 totals 16 residues. This CDR3 is CASSLFRDSPSYEQYF. The DNA for the CDR3 is TGTGCCAGCAGCTTGTTCCGGGACTCCCCCTCCTACGAGCAGTACTTC.

The chain combines TRBV7-8 with TRBJ1-1; D is ambiguous. Germline loops: CDR1 SGHVS, CDR2 FQNEAQ. CDR3 length: 12 residues. V was shortened by 6 bases and J by 1 base, with 6 bases between the two germline ends. The CDR3 DNA follows: TGTGCCAGCAGTAATAGGAACACTGAAGCTTTCTTT. This translates into CASSNRNTEAFF. The full variable domain, completed using reference TRBV7-8 and TRBJ1-1, is GAGVSQSPRYKVAKRGQDVALRCDPISGHVSLFWYQQALGQGPEFLTYFQNEAQLDKSGLPSDRFFAERPEGSVSTLKIQRTQQEDSAVYLCASSNRNTEAFFGQGTRLTVV.

V is TRBV9 and J is TRBJ2-1, with 8 bases matching TRBD2. Trimming cost V 3 bases and J 7 bases; bases outside gene matches: 9. This CDR3 spans 15 amino acids. CDR1 and CDR2 (germline): SGDLS, YYNGEE. For the CDR3, the DNA is TGTGCCAGCAGCGAACATAGCGGGGTTGGGAATGAGCAGTTCTTC. Its translation is CASSEHSGVGNEQFF.

V and J are TRBV29-1 and TRBJ1-3; TRBD1 matches at 10 bases. The CDR3 contains 13 residues. CDR1 SQVTM and CDR2 ANQGSEA come from the germline V gene. V gave up 6 bases and J gave up 2 bases; unmatched junction bases: 1. CDR3 amino acids: CSVGQGAGNTIYF. As DNA, the CDR3 is TGCAGCGTCGGACAGGGGGCTGGAAACACCATATATTTT.

The chain carries TRBV3-1 (or the pseudogene TRBV3-2) and TRBJ1-2; 7 bases line up with TRBD1. Germline-derived CDR1 and CDR2 are LGHDT and YNNKEL (reference sequence). The CDR3 totals 16 residues. V was pared by 1 base and J by 5 bases, with 10 bases of the junction left unmatched. CDR3: CASSQVTGQKNYGYTF. The CDR3 DNA is TGTGCCAGCAGCCAAGTTACGGGACAGAAAAATTATGGCTACACCTTC.

The chain links TRBV5-1 to TRBJ1-1; no firm D call. Germline V CDR1 and CDR2: SGHRS, YFSETQ. V gave up 2 bases and J gave up 1 base, with 9 bases separating them. The CDR3 sequence is 14 residues long. The CDR3 protein is CASSLALQNTEAFF. The CDR3 bases are TGCGCCAGCAGCTTAGCCCTCCAGAACACTGAAGCTTTCTTT.

The V gene is TRBV11-2, the J gene TRBJ2-7, with 8 bases fitting TRBD1. This CDR3 has 15 residues. Losses at the gene ends were 1 base for V and 0 bases for J; bases not matched to a gene: 2. Per germline, CDR1 SGHAT and CDR2 FQNNGV. The CDR3 is CASSLGGQASYEQYF. The CDR3 DNA follows: TGTGCCAGCAGCTTAGGGGGACAGGCCTCCTACGAGCAGTACTTC.

V usage is TRBV6-1 and J usage is TRBJ1-6, with 11 bases lining up with TRBD1. This CDR3 contains 17 residues. Germline V gene data show CDR1 as MNHNS and CDR2 as SASEGT. Trimming removed 5 bases from V and 1 base from J; junction bases left unmatched: 4. The CDR3 spells CASSKGTGGSYNSPLHF. The CDR3 DNA follows: TGTGCCAGCAGTAAAGGGACAGGGGGGTCCTATAATTCACCCCTCCACTTT.

The chain carries TRBV9 and TRBJ1-3; D call uncertain. V was cut by 4 bases and J by 0 bases, with 23 bases left in between. Germline lookup yields CDR1 SGDLS and CDR2 YYNGEE. This CDR3 comprises 19 residues. The CDR3 reads CASSPRTDYWASSGNTIYF. The CDR3 nucleotides are TGTGCCAGCAGCCCTCGGACGGACTACTGGGCCTCCTCTGGAAACACCATATATTTT.

This clone came up a few times. Additional DNA sequences in this sample encode the identical CDR3. The chain joins TRBV18 to TRBJ2-7, with D possibly matching TRBD1 (6 bases). This CDR3 contains 13 residues. V dropped 1 base and J dropped 3 bases, with 7 bases sitting between them. Germline V gene data show CDR1 as KGHSH and CDR2 as LQKENI. CDR3: CASSPRQDYEQYF. CDR3 in DNA: TGTGCCAGCTCACCACGACAGGACTACGAGCAGTACTTC.

The J gene is TRBJ1-4, the V gene TRBV6-5; D perhaps matches TRBD1 (6 bases). Deletions cut 6 bases from V and 8 bases from J, with 13 bases between. Germline CDR1 and CDR2: MNHEY and SVGAGI. The CDR3 length is 13 residues. DNA for the CDR3: TGTGCCAGCAGAGGGGGTGGGACCGAAAAACTGTTTTTT. This sequence encodes CASRGGGTEKLFF.

This clone was observed a few times. The CDR3 bases are TGTGCCAGCAGTCACGGAGATACGCAGTATTTT. This encodes CASSHGDTQYF. This chain joins TRBV6-2 or TRBV6-3 and TRBJ2-3, with D hard to call. CDR3 length: 11 amino acids. Germline V gene lookup returns CDR1 MNHEY and CDR2 SVGEGT. V lost 5 bases and J 5 bases, leaving 5 bases between the germline ends.

The V call is TRBV6-2 or TRBV6-3, the J call TRBJ2-3, with D possibly TRBD2 on 5 matching bases. Germline assignment: CDR1 MNHEY and CDR2 SVGEGT. V was cut by 0 bases and J by 1 base, with 14 bases left in between. The CDR3 runs to 17 residues. The CDR3: CASSYSTGKRRTDTQYF. CDR3 DNA sequence: TGTGCCAGCAGTTACTCGACGGGTAAGCGGCGCACAGATACGCAGTATTTT.

V and J are TRBV5-1 and TRBJ2-3; D is ambiguous. V shed 0 bases and J shed 0 bases, with 8 bases lying between them. The germline V gene has CDR1 SGHRS and CDR2 YFSETQ. CDR3 length: 15 residues. CDR3: CASSLEHYSTDTQYF. CDR3 coding DNA: TGCGCCAGCAGCTTGGAACACTATAGCACAGATACGCAGTATTTT. The full variable domain, rest sourced from reference TRBV5-1 and TRBJ2-3, is KAGVTQTPRYLIKTRGQQVTLSCSPISGHRSVSWYQQTPGQGLQFLFEYFSETQRNKGNFPGRFSGRQFSNSRSEMNVSTLELGDSALYLCASSLEHYSTDTQYFGPGTRLTVL.

DNA for the CDR3: TGTGCCAGCAGTTCCCCGTTAGCGGGGGGGCAGGAACCGAGCTCCTACAATGAGCAGTTCTTC. Translation: CASSSPLAGGQEPSSYNEQFF. The genes are TRBV28 and TRBJ2-1, with TRBD2 matching 11 bases. Germline CDR1 and CDR2: MDHEN and SYDVKM. CDR3 length: 21 residues. V shed 4 bases, J shed 0 bases, and the junction held 17 bases outside the gene matches.

The chain couples TRBV6-6 to TRBJ2-7; D is ambiguous. The ends were cut back, 7 bases at V and 7 bases at J, with 11 bases in the middle. The CDR3 contains 11 residues. Germline V gives CDR1 MNHNY, CDR2 SVGAGI (reference sequence). The chain's CDR3 is CASTYLWEQYF. The CDR3 DNA is TGTGCCAGCACCTACCTGTGGGAGCAGTACTTC.